Shown below are 4 T cell receptor beta chains from a single sample sequenced in a study of beta chain features in type 1 diabetes. Findings and limits, study-wide: Among all four CD4+ subsets, Type 1 diabetes patients had TCRB CDR3s that were moderately but significantly shorter.

The antigens of these receptors remain unknown. All of the isolated RNA was reverse transcribed, so expressed TCRB transcripts were sequenced. Some clones are missing from TCRdb's copy, which holds only in-frame ones; the method was immunoSEQ multiplex PCR. Of about 650,000 clones detected, roughly 12% appear once; the ten largest clones hold approximately 0.11%. The material sequenced was naive CD4+ T cells from blood. These receptors all stem from a man younger than 40 with type 1 diabetes.

This clone has more than one count but fewer than ten. This chain connects TRBV19 to TRBJ2-7; the match to TRBD1 covers 7 bases. Trimming at V came to 5 bases and at J to 6 bases, leaving 7 bases not matched to a gene. CDR3 size: 13 residues. The germline V gene has CDR1 LNHDA and CDR2 SQIVND (reference sequence). The chain's CDR3 is CASSSDREREQYF. DNA for the CDR3: TGTGCCAGTAGTTCCGACAGGGAACGCGAGCAGTACTTC.

This clone was seen a handful of times. The CDR3 DNA is TGTGCCAGCAGCTTAGGAGGAAGACTGCAGTTCTTC. Amino acids: CASSLGGRLQFF. V gene TRBV11-2 combines with J gene TRBJ2-1, with D uncertain. V lost 1 base to trimming and J lost 12 bases, with 10 bases between them. The CDR3 is 12 residues long. Germline V gene sequence: CDR1 SGHAT, CDR2 FQNNGV. The variable domain in full, completed from reference TRBV11-2 and TRBJ2-1, reads EAGVAQSPRYKIIEKRQSVAFWCNPISGHATLYWYQQILGQGPKLLIQFQNNGVVDDSQLPKDRFSAERLKGVDSTLKIQPAKLEDSAVYLCASSLGGRLQFFGPGTRLTVL.

This clone came up a few times. The gene calls are TRBV29-1 and TRBJ2-5, with 11 bases that match TRBD2. The V and J ends lost 7 bases and 3 bases, in that order; junction bases with no gene match: 7. CDR1 is SQVTM, CDR2 ANQGSEA, per germline. The CDR3 covers 14 residues. The CDR3 reads CSATTSGAKETQYF. CDR3 bases: TGCAGCGCAACGACTAGCGGGGCTAAAGAGACCCAGTACTTC.

The chain recombines TRBV7-2 with TRBJ2-2; no definite D call. The CDR3 is 14 amino acids. V dropped 1 base and J dropped 3 bases, with 6 bases sitting between them. CDR1 and CDR2 from the germline V gene are SGHTA and FQGNSA. The CDR3 DNA is TGTGCCAGCAGCTTAGGGTGGCACACCGGGGAGCTGTTTTTT. Its translation is CASSLGWHTGELFF.